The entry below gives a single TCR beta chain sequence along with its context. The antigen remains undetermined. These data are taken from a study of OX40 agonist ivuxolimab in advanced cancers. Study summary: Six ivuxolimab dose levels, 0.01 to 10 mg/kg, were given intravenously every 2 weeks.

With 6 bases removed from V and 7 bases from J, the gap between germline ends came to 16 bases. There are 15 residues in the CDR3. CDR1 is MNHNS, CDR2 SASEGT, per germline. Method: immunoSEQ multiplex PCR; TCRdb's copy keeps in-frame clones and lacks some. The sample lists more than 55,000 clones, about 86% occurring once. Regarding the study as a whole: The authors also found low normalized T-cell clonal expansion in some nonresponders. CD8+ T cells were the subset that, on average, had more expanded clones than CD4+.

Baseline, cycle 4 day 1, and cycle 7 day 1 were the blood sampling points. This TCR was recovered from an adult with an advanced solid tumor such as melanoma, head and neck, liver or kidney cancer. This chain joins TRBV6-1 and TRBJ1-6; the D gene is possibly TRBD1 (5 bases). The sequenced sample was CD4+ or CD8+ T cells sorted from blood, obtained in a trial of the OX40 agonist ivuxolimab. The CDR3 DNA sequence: TGTGCCAGCAGGAAGCCTAGTACAGGCAATTCACCCCTCCACTTT. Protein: CASRKPSTGNSPLHF.